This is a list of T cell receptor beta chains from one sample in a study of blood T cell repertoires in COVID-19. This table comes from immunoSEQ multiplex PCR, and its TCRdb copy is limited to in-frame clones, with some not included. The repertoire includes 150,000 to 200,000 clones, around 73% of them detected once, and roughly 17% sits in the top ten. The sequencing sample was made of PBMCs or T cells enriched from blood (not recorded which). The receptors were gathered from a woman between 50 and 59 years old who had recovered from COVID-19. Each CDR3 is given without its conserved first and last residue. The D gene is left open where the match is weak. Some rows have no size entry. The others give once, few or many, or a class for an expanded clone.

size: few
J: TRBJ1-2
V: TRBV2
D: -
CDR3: ASRGVGGSGGYT

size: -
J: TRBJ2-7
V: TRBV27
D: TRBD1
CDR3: ASSIGQGISYEQY

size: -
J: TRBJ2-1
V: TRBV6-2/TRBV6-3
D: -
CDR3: ASSYSRGPEF

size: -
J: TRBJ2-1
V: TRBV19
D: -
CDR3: ASSQTGGSSFEQF

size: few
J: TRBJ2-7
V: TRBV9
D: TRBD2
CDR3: ASSLGLDNYEQY

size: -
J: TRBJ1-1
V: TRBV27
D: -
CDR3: ASSLRANTEAF

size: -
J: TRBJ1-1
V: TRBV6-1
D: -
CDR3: ASSEEGVTNTEAF

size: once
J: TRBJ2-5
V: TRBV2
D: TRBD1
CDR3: ASSRQGLQETQY

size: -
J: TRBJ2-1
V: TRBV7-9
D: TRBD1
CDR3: ASSYGQGGSYNEQF

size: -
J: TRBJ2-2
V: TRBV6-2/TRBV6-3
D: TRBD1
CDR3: ASSYGRTGATGELF

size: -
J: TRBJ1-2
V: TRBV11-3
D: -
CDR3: ASSFEGNYGYT

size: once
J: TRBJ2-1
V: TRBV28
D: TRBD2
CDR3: ASSSLPGTSGLTGNEQF

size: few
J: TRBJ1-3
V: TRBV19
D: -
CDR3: ASSIVRTSGGTIY

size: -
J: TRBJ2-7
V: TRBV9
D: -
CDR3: ASSVSGRGAHEQY

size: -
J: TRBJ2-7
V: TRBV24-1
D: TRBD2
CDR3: ATSDSGGAGEQY

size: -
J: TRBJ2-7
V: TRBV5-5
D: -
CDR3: ASSLERGLSTIQGRYEQY

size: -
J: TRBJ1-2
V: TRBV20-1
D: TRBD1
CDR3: KPGTGDGYT